The rows below give T cell receptor beta chains drawn from one sample of a study of CD8+ T cells in alopecia areata. Profiled with immunoSEQ multiplex PCR; TCRdb holds only in-frame clones, not every one. Of 190,000 or so clones listed, around 60% are singletons. Sequenced here: CD8+ T cells sorted from blood, sampled at week 24, from a patient treated with tofacitinib. All receptors come from a human donor with alopecia areata. Each CDR3 is given with its conserved first and last residue. Fields, in order: V gene, J gene, clone size, D gene, CDR3 protein, CDR3 DNA. The D gene is left open where the match is weak. Clone size appears in some rows only: once, few, many, or a class for an expanded clone.

v_gene: TRBV29-1; j_gene: TRBJ1-1; abundance: -; d_gene: TRBD1; CDR3aa: CSVPQGAGTEAFF; CDR3nt: TGCAGCGTACCCCAGGGGGCGGGCACTGAAGCTTTCTTT
v_gene: TRBV15; j_gene: TRBJ2-7; abundance: -; d_gene: -; CDR3aa: CATSRARDYEQYF; CDR3nt: TGTGCCACCAGCAGAGCTAGAGACTACGAGCAGTACTTC
v_gene: TRBV19; j_gene: TRBJ1-3; abundance: few; d_gene: TRBD1; CDR3aa: CASTPGQFSGNTIYF; CDR3nt: TGTGCCAGTACCCCGGGACAGTTCTCTGGAAACACCATATATTTT
v_gene: TRBV6-1; j_gene: TRBJ2-1; abundance: -; d_gene: -; CDR3aa: CASKTSPTAYNEQFF; CDR3nt: TGTGCCAGCAAGACCTCCCCAACTGCCTACAATGAGCAGTTCTTC
v_gene: TRBV5-1; j_gene: TRBJ1-5; abundance: -; d_gene: TRBD1; CDR3aa: CASSFPWTGHRNQPQHF; CDR3nt: TGCGCCAGCAGCTTCCCCTGGACAGGGCATCGCAATCAGCCCCAGCATTTT
v_gene: TRBV13; j_gene: TRBJ2-7; abundance: -; d_gene: -; CDR3aa: CASSPRGGNEQYF; CDR3nt: TGTGCCAGCAGCCCCCGAGGAGGGAACGAGCAGTACTTC
v_gene: TRBV15; j_gene: TRBJ1-2; abundance: -; d_gene: TRBD1; CDR3aa: CATSPDRTYGYTF; CDR3nt: TGTGCCACCAGCCCGGACAGGACCTATGGCTACACCTTC
v_gene: TRBV2; j_gene: TRBJ2-3; abundance: -; d_gene: -; CDR3aa: CASSDVETGTDTQYF; CDR3nt: TGTGCCAGCAGTGATGTGGAAACGGGGACAGATACGCAGTATTTT
v_gene: TRBV14; j_gene: TRBJ2-1; abundance: -; d_gene: -; CDR3aa: CASSQEQAAYNEQFF; CDR3nt: TGTGCCAGCAGCCAAGAACAGGCGGCCTACAATGAGCAGTTCTTC
v_gene: TRBV5-6; j_gene: TRBJ1-2; abundance: -; d_gene: -; CDR3aa: CASRADSRYTAGYTF; CDR3nt: TGTGCCAGCAGGGCGGACAGTCGCTATACGGCTGGCTACACCTTC
v_gene: TRBV29-1; j_gene: TRBJ2-7; abundance: -; d_gene: TRBD1; CDR3aa: CSVALTGRHYEQYF; CDR3nt: TGCAGCGTGGCATTGACAGGGAGACACTACGAGCAGTACTTC
v_gene: TRBV6-5; j_gene: TRBJ2-5; abundance: few; d_gene: -; CDR3aa: CASSYLETQYF; CDR3nt: TGTGCCAGCAGTTACCTAGAGACCCAGTACTTC
v_gene: TRBV30; j_gene: TRBJ2-1; abundance: -; d_gene: -; CDR3aa: CAWTGGNEQFF; CDR3nt: TGTGCCTGGACAGGGGGGAATGAGCAGTTCTTC
v_gene: TRBV4-1; j_gene: TRBJ2-3; abundance: -; d_gene: TRBD1; CDR3aa: CASSPGTVSTDTQYF; CDR3nt: TGCGCCAGCAGTCCGGGGACAGTTAGCACAGATACGCAGTATTTT
v_gene: TRBV29-1; j_gene: TRBJ1-1; abundance: -; d_gene: -; CDR3aa: CSAGRREAFF; CDR3nt: TGCAGCGCAGGACGGCGTGAAGCTTTCTTT
v_gene: TRBV11-2; j_gene: TRBJ1-2; abundance: -; d_gene: -; CDR3aa: CASSSYPVLGYTF; CDR3nt: TGTGCCAGCAGCTCCTACCCCGTCTTGGGCTACACCTTC
v_gene: TRBV6-5; j_gene: TRBJ1-5; abundance: -; d_gene: -; CDR3aa: CASGLQPQHF; CDR3nt: TGTGCCAGCGGATTGCAGCCCCAGCATTTT
v_gene: TRBV27; j_gene: TRBJ1-1; abundance: few; d_gene: TRBD1; CDR3aa: CASSLGTGTEAFF; CDR3nt: TGTGCCAGCAGTCTCGGGACAGGCACTGAAGCTTTCTTT
v_gene: TRBV7-8; j_gene: TRBJ2-4; abundance: few; d_gene: -; CDR3aa: CASSLEAWGDIQYF; CDR3nt: TGTGCCAGCAGCTTAGAGGCGTGGGGGGACATTCAGTACTTC
v_gene: TRBV11-2; j_gene: TRBJ2-1; abundance: -; d_gene: -; CDR3aa: CASSPRREQFF; CDR3nt: TGTGCCAGCAGCCCCAGGCGGGAGCAGTTCTTC
v_gene: TRBV10-1; j_gene: TRBJ2-2; abundance: few; d_gene: -; CDR3aa: CASSGPGELFF; CDR3nt: TGCGCCAGCAGTGGGCCCGGGGAGCTGTTTTTT
v_gene: TRBV2; j_gene: TRBJ2-7; abundance: -; d_gene: TRBD1; CDR3aa: CASTGTGDYEQYF; CDR3nt: TGTGCCAGCACAGGGACAGGGGATTACGAGCAGTACTTC
v_gene: TRBV6-6; j_gene: TRBJ1-1; abundance: -; d_gene: -; CDR3aa: CASSPQGTEAFF; CDR3nt: TGTGCCAGCAGTCCACAGGGAACTGAAGCTTTCTTT
v_gene: TRBV29-1; j_gene: TRBJ1-2; abundance: -; d_gene: -; CDR3aa: CSVTRKRGNYGYTF; CDR3nt: TGCAGCGTTACGAGAAAGAGGGGTAACTATGGCTACACCTTC
v_gene: TRBV5-6; j_gene: TRBJ2-3; abundance: -; d_gene: -; CDR3aa: CASSLGWYGRTDTQYF; CDR3nt: TGTGCCAGCAGCTTAGGTTGGTACGGACGCACAGATACGCAGTATTTT
v_gene: TRBV5-8; j_gene: TRBJ2-1; abundance: once; d_gene: -; CDR3aa: CASSLGTSAYNEQFF; CDR3nt: TGTGCCAGCAGCTTGGGGACATCTGCCTACAATGAGCAGTTCTTC
v_gene: TRBV7-9; j_gene: TRBJ1-2; abundance: -; d_gene: -; CDR3aa: CASSSGTYGYTF; CDR3nt: TGTGCCAGCAGTTCCGGGACTTATGGCTACACCTTC
v_gene: TRBV9; j_gene: TRBJ2-3; abundance: few; d_gene: -; CDR3aa: CASSVAGQGYSNTQYF; CDR3nt: TGTGCCAGCAGCGTAGCTGGTCAGGGCTACTCCAATACGCAGTATTTT
v_gene: TRBV9; j_gene: TRBJ2-1; abundance: -; d_gene: -; CDR3aa: CASGPGSSNVGEQFF; CDR3nt: TGTGCCAGCGGACCCGGGAGCTCGAACGTAGGTGAGCAGTTCTTC
v_gene: TRBV5-1; j_gene: TRBJ2-5; abundance: -; d_gene: -; CDR3aa: CASSHTQIQETQYF; CDR3nt: TGCGCCAGCAGCCATACACAGATCCAAGAGACCCAGTACTTC
v_gene: TRBV19; j_gene: TRBJ2-1; abundance: -; d_gene: TRBD2; CDR3aa: CASSIWGGSSNNEQFF; CDR3nt: TGTGCCAGTAGTATATGGGGGGGTAGCTCCAACAATGAGCAGTTCTTC
v_gene: TRBV9; j_gene: TRBJ2-7; abundance: -; d_gene: TRBD2; CDR3aa: CASSVAISGEYEQYF; CDR3nt: TGTGCCAGCAGCGTAGCAATTAGCGGGGAATACGAGCAGTACTTC
v_gene: TRBV27; j_gene: TRBJ1-2; abundance: -; d_gene: -; CDR3aa: CASSPGYGYTF; CDR3nt: TGTGCCAGCAGTCCCGGCTATGGCTACACCTTC
v_gene: TRBV5-6; j_gene: TRBJ2-7; abundance: -; d_gene: -; CDR3aa: CASSWKGQLRSYEQYF; CDR3nt: TGTGCCAGCAGCTGGAAAGGACAGCTTAGATCCTACGAGCAGTACTTC
v_gene: TRBV13; j_gene: TRBJ1-3; abundance: -; d_gene: -; CDR3aa: CASSLGRGREDF; CDR3nt: TGTGCCAGCAGCTTAGGCCGCGGACGGGAGGATTTT
v_gene: TRBV7-9; j_gene: TRBJ2-1; abundance: -; d_gene: -; CDR3aa: CASSLRTDSNEQFF; CDR3nt: TGTGCCAGCAGCTTACGGACAGACAGCAATGAGCAGTTCTTC
v_gene: TRBV5-6; j_gene: TRBJ2-1; abundance: -; d_gene: -; CDR3aa: CASSLGGEQFF; CDR3nt: TGTGCCAGCAGCTTGGGAGGTGAGCAGTTCTTC
v_gene: TRBV10-2; j_gene: TRBJ2-6; abundance: once; d_gene: -; CDR3aa: CASNQGTGANVLTF; CDR3nt: TGCGCCAGCAATCAGGGTACTGGGGCCAACGTCCTGACTTTC
v_gene: TRBV2; j_gene: TRBJ2-3; abundance: -; d_gene: TRBD2; CDR3aa: CASSDSGGPRTDTQYF; CDR3nt: TGTGCCAGCAGTGATAGCGGGGGGCCCCGCACAGATACGCAGTATTTT
v_gene: TRBV5-6; j_gene: TRBJ2-3; abundance: -; d_gene: TRBD2; CDR3aa: CASAETAGDYTDTQYF; CDR3nt: TGTGCCAGCGCGGAAACTGCGGGGGACTACACAGATACGCAGTATTTT
v_gene: TRBV25-1; j_gene: TRBJ1-2; abundance: few; d_gene: -; CDR3aa: CASLAGHGYTF; CDR3nt: TGTGCCAGCCTGGCAGGGCATGGCTACACCTTC
v_gene: TRBV29-1; j_gene: TRBJ1-2; abundance: -; d_gene: -; CDR3aa: CSVDPPEYYGYTF; CDR3nt: TGCAGCGTTGACCCACCCGAGTACTATGGCTACACCTTC
v_gene: TRBV18; j_gene: TRBJ1-2; abundance: -; d_gene: TRBD1; CDR3aa: CASEQRGTGIYGYTF; CDR3nt: TGTGCCAGCGAACAACGGGGGACAGGGATCTATGGCTACACCTTC
v_gene: TRBV4-1; j_gene: TRBJ1-2; abundance: few; d_gene: -; CDR3aa: CASSQPGGPYGYTF; CDR3nt: TGCGCCAGCAGCCAACCCGGAGGACCATATGGCTACACCTTC
v_gene: TRBV5-1; j_gene: TRBJ2-7; abundance: -; d_gene: TRBD1; CDR3aa: CASSLGDRGPYEQYF; CDR3nt: TGCGCCAGCAGCTTGGGGGACAGGGGACCCTACGAGCAGTACTTC
v_gene: TRBV11-2; j_gene: TRBJ2-3; abundance: -; d_gene: -; CDR3aa: CASSSSADTQYF; CDR3nt: TGTGCCAGCAGCTCCAGCGCAGATACGCAGTATTTT
v_gene: TRBV7-9; j_gene: TRBJ1-1; abundance: -; d_gene: -; CDR3aa: CASSSSYTPLNTEAFF; CDR3nt: TGTGCCAGCAGCTCCTCATATACTCCGCTGAACACTGAAGCTTTCTTT
v_gene: TRBV30; j_gene: TRBJ1-5; abundance: -; d_gene: TRBD1; CDR3aa: CAWSAGGHSNQPQHF; CDR3nt: TGTGCCTGGAGTGCAGGGGGGCATAGCAATCAGCCCCAGCATTTT
v_gene: TRBV13; j_gene: TRBJ2-5; abundance: few; d_gene: TRBD1; CDR3aa: CASSPRGPGETQYF; CDR3nt: TGTGCCAGCAGCCCCAGGGGGCCGGGAGAGACCCAGTACTTC
v_gene: TRBV4-1; j_gene: TRBJ2-5; abundance: -; d_gene: -; CDR3aa: CASSQAWQREETQYF; CDR3nt: TGCGCCAGCAGCCAAGCGTGGCAAAGGGAAGAGACCCAGTACTTC
v_gene: TRBV29-1; j_gene: TRBJ2-7; abundance: -; d_gene: TRBD1; CDR3aa: CSVEAPPTATGTTAYEQYF; CDR3nt: TGCAGCGTTGAAGCCCCTCCGACCGCGACAGGGACAACCGCTTACGAGCAGTACTTC
v_gene: TRBV30; j_gene: TRBJ2-3; abundance: few; d_gene: -; CDR3aa: CAWRLAPTDTQYF; CDR3nt: TGTGCCTGGAGGCTAGCGCCCACAGATACGCAGTATTTT
v_gene: TRBV7-9; j_gene: TRBJ2-5; abundance: -; d_gene: TRBD1; CDR3aa: CASSGRQGSGETQYF; CDR3nt: TGTGCCAGCAGCGGACGACAGGGGAGCGGAGAGACCCAGTACTTC